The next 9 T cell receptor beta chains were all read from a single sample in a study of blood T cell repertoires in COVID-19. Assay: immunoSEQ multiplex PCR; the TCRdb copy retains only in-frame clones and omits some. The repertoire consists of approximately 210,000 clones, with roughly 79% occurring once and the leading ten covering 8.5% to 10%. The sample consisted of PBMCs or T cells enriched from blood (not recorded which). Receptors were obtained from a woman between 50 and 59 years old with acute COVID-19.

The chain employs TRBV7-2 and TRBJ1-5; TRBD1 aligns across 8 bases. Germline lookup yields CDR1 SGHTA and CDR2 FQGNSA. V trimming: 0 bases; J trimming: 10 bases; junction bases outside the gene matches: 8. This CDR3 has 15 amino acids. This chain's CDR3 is CASSLAGTGRSPQHF. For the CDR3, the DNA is TGTGCCAGCAGCTTAGCAGGGACAGGAAGGAGTCCCCAGCATTTT.

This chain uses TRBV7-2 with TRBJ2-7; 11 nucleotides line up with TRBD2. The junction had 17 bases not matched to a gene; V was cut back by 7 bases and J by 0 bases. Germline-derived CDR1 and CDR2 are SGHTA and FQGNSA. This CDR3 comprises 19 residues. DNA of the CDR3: TGTGCCAGCAAGGAGGAAGGAGCGGGACTAGCGGAAAGCTCCTACGAGCAGTACTTC. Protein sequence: CASKEEGAGLAESSYEQYF.

CDR3: CASSLRAGTGLNEQYF. The CDR3 DNA is TGTGCCAGCAGCCTCAGAGCCGGGACAGGGCTCAACGAGCAGTACTTC. The genes are TRBV7-6 and TRBJ2-7, with 9 bases lining up with TRBD1. The ends lost 5 bases at V and 5 bases at J; junction bases unmatched: 13. The CDR3 runs 16 residues. CDR1 and CDR2 (germline): SGHVS, FNYEAQ.

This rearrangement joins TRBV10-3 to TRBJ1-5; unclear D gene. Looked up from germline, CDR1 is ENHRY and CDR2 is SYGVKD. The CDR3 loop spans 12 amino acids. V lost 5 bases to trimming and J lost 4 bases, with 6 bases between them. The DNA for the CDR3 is TGTGCCATCAGTAACCAGAATCAGCCCCAGCATTTT. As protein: CAISNQNQPQHF.

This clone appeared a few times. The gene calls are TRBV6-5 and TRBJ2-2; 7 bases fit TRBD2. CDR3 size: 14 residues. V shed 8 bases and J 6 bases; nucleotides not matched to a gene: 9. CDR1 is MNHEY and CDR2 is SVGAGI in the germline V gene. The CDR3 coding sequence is TGTGCCAGCTCGGGTCGGACTAGTTCCGGGGAGCTGTTTTTT. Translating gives CASSGRTSSGELFF.

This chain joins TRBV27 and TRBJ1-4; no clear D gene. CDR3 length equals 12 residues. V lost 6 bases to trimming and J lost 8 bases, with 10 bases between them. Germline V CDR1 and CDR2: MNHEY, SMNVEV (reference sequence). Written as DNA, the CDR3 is TGTGCCAGCAGGAGCGCGGGAGAAAAACTGTTTTTT. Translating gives CASRSAGEKLFF.

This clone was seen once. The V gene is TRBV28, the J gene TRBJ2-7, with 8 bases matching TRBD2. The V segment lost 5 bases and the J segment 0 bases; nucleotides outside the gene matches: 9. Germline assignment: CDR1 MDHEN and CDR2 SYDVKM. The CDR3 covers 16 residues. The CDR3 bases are TGTGCCAGCAGTGAGTTTAGCGGGGCAATCTCCTACGAGCAGTACTTC. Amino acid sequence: CASSEFSGAISYEQYF.

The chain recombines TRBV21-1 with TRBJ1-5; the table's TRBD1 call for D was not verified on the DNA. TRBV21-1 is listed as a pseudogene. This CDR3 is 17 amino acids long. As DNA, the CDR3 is TGTGCCAGCAAGAACAGGGACATCTGGGATAGCAATCAGCCCCAGCATTTT. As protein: CASKNRDIWDSNQPQHF.

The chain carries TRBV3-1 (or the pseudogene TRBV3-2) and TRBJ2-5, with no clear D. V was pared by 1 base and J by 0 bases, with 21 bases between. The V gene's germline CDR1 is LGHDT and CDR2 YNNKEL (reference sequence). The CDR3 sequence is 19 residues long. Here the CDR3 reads CASSQGPPDGRWYQETQYF. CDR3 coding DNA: TGTGCCAGCAGCCAAGGACCCCCCGATGGCAGGTGGTACCAAGAGACCCAGTACTTC.